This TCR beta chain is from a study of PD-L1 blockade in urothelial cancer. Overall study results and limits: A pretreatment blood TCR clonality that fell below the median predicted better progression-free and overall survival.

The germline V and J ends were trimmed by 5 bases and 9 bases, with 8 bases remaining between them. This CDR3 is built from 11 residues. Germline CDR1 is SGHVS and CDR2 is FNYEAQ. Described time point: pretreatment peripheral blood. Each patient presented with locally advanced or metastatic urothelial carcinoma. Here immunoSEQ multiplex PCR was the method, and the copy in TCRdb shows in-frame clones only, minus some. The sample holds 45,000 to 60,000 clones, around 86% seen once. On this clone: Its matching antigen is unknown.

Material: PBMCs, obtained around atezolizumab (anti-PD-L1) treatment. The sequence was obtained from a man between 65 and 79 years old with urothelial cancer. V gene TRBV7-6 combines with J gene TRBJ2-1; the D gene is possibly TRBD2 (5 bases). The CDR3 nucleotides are TGTGCCAGCAGCCTAACTAGTGAGCAGTTCTTC. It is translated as CASSLTSEQFF.